Listed below are T cell receptor beta chains from one sample, sequenced in a study of OX40 agonist ivuxolimab in advanced cancers. Here immunoSEQ multiplex PCR was the method, and the copy in TCRdb shows in-frame clones only, minus some. This table holds roughly 75,000 clones, around 80% found once. Sequencing used CD4+ or CD8+ T cells sorted from blood, obtained in a trial of the OX40 agonist ivuxolimab. These TCRs come from an adult with an advanced solid tumor such as melanoma, head and neck, liver or kidney cancer. CDR3s leave out the opening cysteine and the closing phenylalanine or tryptophan. Each record gives: V gene, CDR3 protein.

v_gene: TRBV7-2
CDR3aa: ASSLARPSVGETQY

v_gene: TRBV27
CDR3aa: ASSLSPANTGELF

v_gene: TRBV7-2
CDR3aa: ASSLRLNSGSSYNEQF

v_gene: TRBV7-2
CDR3aa: ASSSPQSYNSPLH

v_gene: TRBV5-3
CDR3aa: ARSRAHNQPQH

v_gene: TRBV29-1
CDR3aa: SVGDRDEQY

v_gene: TRBV15
CDR3aa: ATSKPGQGYNGYT

v_gene: TRBV5-1
CDR3aa: ASSPGRKQGAGETQY

v_gene: TRBV7-8
CDR3aa: ASSLLGGGAVDTQY

v_gene: TRBV11-2
CDR3aa: ASSLVAGGAGNEQF

v_gene: TRBV7-2
CDR3aa: ASSLEASGDGYT

v_gene: TRBV4-3
CDR3aa: ASSQGADGYT

v_gene: TRBV5-1
CDR3aa: ASSPRGDRGIYNEQF

v_gene: TRBV11-3
CDR3aa: ASSPNRGWAEAF

v_gene: TRBV5-4
CDR3aa: ASSMPGLAGGVTDTQY

v_gene: TRBV12-5
CDR3aa: ASGLGQTRFSYNEQF

v_gene: TRBV6-5
CDR3aa: ASSYTAGRTDTQY

v_gene: TRBV4-1
CDR3aa: ASSPDGYSYEQY

v_gene: TRBV19
CDR3aa: ASSIEGGASYEQY

v_gene: TRBV5-1
CDR3aa: ASSLNRARTLTTNEKLF

v_gene: TRBV27
CDR3aa: ASSTPFLAGDTDTQY

v_gene: TRBV2
CDR3aa: ASSEQGGSYNEQF

v_gene: TRBV14
CDR3aa: ASSRLGQGHEQY

v_gene: TRBV6-1
CDR3aa: ASSEIPPGELF

v_gene: TRBV11-2
CDR3aa: ASSFHARGNGYT

v_gene: TRBV18
CDR3aa: ASSSLAGVTDGELF

v_gene: TRBV28
CDR3aa: ASSLVGNQPQH

v_gene: TRBV7-9
CDR3aa: ASSSLSRDRSHYEQY

v_gene: TRBV2
CDR3aa: ASSYQGGGEQF

v_gene: TRBV11-1
CDR3aa: ASRPRDSYYGYT

v_gene: TRBV28
CDR3aa: ASSWQGYGYT

v_gene: TRBV6-5
CDR3aa: ASRKGGNSNQPQH

v_gene: TRBV28
CDR3aa: ASSLPIQGYNEQF

v_gene: TRBV6-1
CDR3aa: ASSDSGSFNYGYT

v_gene: TRBV7-9
CDR3aa: ASSPGTRSYEQY

v_gene: TRBV30
CDR3aa: AWSGERTLH

v_gene: TRBV2
CDR3aa: ASSEARLVNEQF

v_gene: TRBV28
CDR3aa: ASSLSTGRYQPQH

v_gene: TRBV6-6
CDR3aa: ASSYERTKTYEQY

v_gene: TRBV18
CDR3aa: ASSPGRGDYGYT

v_gene: TRBV7-9
CDR3aa: ASTPQGDTGELF

v_gene: TRBV5-1
CDR3aa: ASRTNDLRSEAF

v_gene: TRBV29-1
CDR3aa: SAGLLAGGYEQY

v_gene: TRBV6-5
CDR3aa: ASSYLGARTEAF

v_gene: TRBV2
CDR3aa: ASFAGQGYYEQY

v_gene: TRBV6-7
CDR3aa: ASPGTSGRAPSEQY

v_gene: TRBV28
CDR3aa: ASEVSNQPQH